This TCR beta chain was sequenced in a study of cytomegalovirus exposure and HLA in healthy donors. Study-level background: Falling in the Caucasian-associated ancestry cluster were less than 85% of approximately 400 genotyped donors.

Notes on this clone: The antigen is undetermined.

The PCR employed 60 Vbeta primers together with 13 Jbeta primers. Sequenced by immunoSEQ multiplex PCR; TCRdb stores in-frame clones only, minus some. The sample carries tens of thousands of clones, less than 80% recorded once. Study results and limitations: Earlier analysis found most TCR beta V segments productive about 87% or about 30% of the time.

The TCR originated in a man aged 55 to 70 in good health and CMV-seropositive. Sequencing was performed on PBMCs.

In DNA, the CDR3 is TGTGCCAGCTCACCAACCACCGTGGTGTCAGGGGGAGGCTACACCTTC. Protein product: CASSPTTVVSGGGYTF. This chain links TRBV18 with TRBJ1-2; 7 bases are shared with TRBD1. The CDR3 extends over 16 amino acids. Germline V gives CDR1 KGHSH, CDR2 LQKENI. V lost 2 bases, J lost 8 bases, and 14 bases stayed unmatched.